What follows is one T cell receptor beta chain and its context. Germline V gene sequence: CDR1 DFQATT, CDR2 SNEGSKA (reference sequence). The V end lost 5 bases, the J end lost 6 bases, and 13 bases lay between the germline ends. The CDR3 spans 13 residues. The sample originates from a study of response to subunit inactivated influenza vaccine. Each CDR3 protein gets one entry after TCRdb re-called the RT-PCR reads with MiXCR. The sample contains roughly 550,000 distinct CDR3 sequences, around 21% of which appear only once. The same specimen was also included in a second study, on T cells expressing NK-cell markers. From that report: A 5'RACE template switching approach incorporating UMIs was used to make TCR beta cDNA. Seven HCMV-seropositive donors and one seronegative donor made up the eight sequenced donors. Several of the donors also had these clonotypes leading their CD3+CD56-NKG2C+ fraction. Whether the expanded NKG2C+ T cell clones recognized HCMV remained unclear.

The sample consisted of CD4+ T cells sorted from PBMCs, taken roughly 12 days after vaccination. This TCR derives from a man aged 50-60 years who received an inactivated influenza vaccine. The chain links TRBV20-1 to TRBJ2-2; possible D gene TRBD1, 6 bases. The CDR3 protein is CSAATGQAGELFF. In DNA, the CDR3 is TGCAGTGCTGCGACAGGTCAAGCCGGGGAGCTGTTTTTT.